A selection of T cell receptor beta chains follows, all from one sample in a study of blood T cell repertoires in COVID-19. Measured with immunoSEQ multiplex PCR; TCRdb has only the in-frame clones, and not every one. Here the sample spans some 300,000 clones, more than 75% being singletons. What was sequenced was PBMCs or T cells enriched from blood (not recorded which). Receptors were obtained from a woman in her sixties in a cohort exposed to, infected with or recovered from COVID-19 (not recorded which). CDR3s include the opening cysteine and the closing phenylalanine or tryptophan. A D gene is named only where the DNA matches it firmly. Expanded clones get a size class; other rows say once, few or many, or leave the size out.

V	D	J	size	DNA	CDR3
TRBV1	.	TRBJ1-5	.	TGCACCAGCAGCCAAGATGGCGGGACAGGCAATCAGCCCCAGCATTTT	CTSSQDGGTGNQPQHF
TRBV4-3	.	TRBJ1-4	.	TGCGCCAGCAGCCAAGATACAGAGGAAAAACTGTTTTTT	CASSQDTEEKLFF
TRBV5-1	TRBD2	TRBJ2-1	.	TGCGCCAGCAGCTTGGCCAAGGGACTAGCGGGATACAATGAGCAGTTCTTC	CASSLAKGLAGYNEQFF
TRBV2	TRBD1	TRBJ1-4	.	TGTGCCAGCCGCCCGGGACAGGGAGACGAAAAACTGTTTTTT	CASRPGQGDEKLFF
TRBV11-2	TRBD2	TRBJ2-5	.	TGTGCCAGCAGCTCTCTAGGCGGGAGGGCCGGGGAGACCCAGTACTTC	CASSSLGGRAGETQYF
TRBV6-6	TRBD1	TRBJ1-3	.	TGTGCCAGCAGTCCGGGACAGGGGAAGACCGGTGGAAACACCATATATTTT	CASSPGQGKTGGNTIYF
TRBV6-5	TRBD1	TRBJ1-3	.	TGTGCCAGCAGTTATTCCCGGACAGGGAGAACGACCATATATTTT	CASSYSRTGRTTIYF
TRBV28	TRBD2	TRBJ2-1	.	TGTGCCAGCAGTTTACAAACGACTAGCGGGATAGAAAATGAGCAGTTCTTC	CASSLQTTSGIENEQFF
TRBV13	TRBD2	TRBJ2-5	.	TGTGCCAGCAGCGCGGGGGGGCGCGGGCAGACCCAGTACTTC	CASSAGGRGQTQYF
TRBV6-5	TRBD1	TRBJ1-3	.	TGTGCCAGCAGTACGACAGGGTCTGGAAACACCATATATTTT	CASSTTGSGNTIYF
TRBV28	.	TRBJ1-4	once	TGTGCCAGCAGTTCATCCGGACTCAATGAAAAACTGTTTTTT	CASSSSGLNEKLFF
TRBV7-8	TRBD1	TRBJ2-3	.	TGTGCCAGCAGCCAATGGGACAGCCCCACAGATACGCAGTATTTT	CASSQWDSPTDTQYF
TRBV11-1	.	TRBJ1-1	.	TGTGCCAGCAGCTTAAATCAGGGTACGACTGAAGCTTTCTTT	CASSLNQGTTEAFF
TRBV28	TRBD1	TRBJ2-2	.	TGTGCCAGCAACCCGACAGGGCGAGGTGCCGGGGAGCTGTTTTTT	CASNPTGRGAGELFF
TRBV24-1	.	TRBJ2-1	.	TGTGCCACCAAGGACAGGCGGATTGGCGGGAGGAAAAAAGGGGGCAATGAGCAGTTCTTC	CATKDRRIGGRKKGGNEQFF
TRBV28	.	TRBJ1-2	.	TGTGCCAGCACCGACAATTTCAGTATTAACTATGGCTACACCTTC	CASTDNFSINYGYTF
TRBV4-2	TRBD2	TRBJ2-2	few	TGTGCCAGCAGCCAAGATCGGATAGCGGGAGGGTTCACCGGGGAGCTGTTTTTT	CASSQDRIAGGFTGELFF
TRBV5-1	TRBD2	TRBJ2-7	.	TGCGCCAGCAGCTCAGGACTAGCGGTTACCTACGAGCAGTACTTC	CASSSGLAVTYEQYF
TRBV10-2	.	TRBJ2-3	few	TGCGCCAGCAGGGCCCGGGAGCCCACAGATACGCAGTATTTT	CASRAREPTDTQYF
TRBV11-1	.	TRBJ2-6	.	TGTGCCAGCAGCTATACAGGATCTGGGGCCAACGTCCTGACTTTC	CASSYTGSGANVLTF
TRBV27	.	TRBJ2-2	.	TGTGCCAGCAGTTTATCTGGCAGGAACACCGGGGAGCTGTTTTTT	CASSLSGRNTGELFF
TRBV5-4	.	TRBJ2-3	.	TGTGCCAGCAGCTTGCGCAGTCCAGGGAACTCGGATACGCAGTATTTT	CASSLRSPGNSDTQYF
TRBV5-1	.	TRBJ2-4	.	TGCGCCAGCAGCTTGGTTCCGTTAGCCAAAAACATTCAGTACTTC	CASSLVPLAKNIQYF
TRBV7-3	.	TRBJ2-1	few	TGTGCCAGCAGCTTAAGGCCCGTGGATGAGCAGTTCTTC	CASSLRPVDEQFF
TRBV28	TRBD1	TRBJ1-5	.	TGTGCCAGCAGTTCCTCCGGGACAGGGTATCAGCCCCAGCATTTT	CASSSSGTGYQPQHF
TRBV3-1/TRBV3-2	.	TRBJ1-1	.	TGTGCCAGCAGCCAGCAGGGGTCTACTGAAGCTTTCTTT	CASSQQGSTEAFF